The rows below give T cell receptor beta chains drawn from one sample of a study of blood T cells in healthy people across ages. TCRdb re-derived calls from the 5' RACE reads in MiXCR, one entry per CDR3 protein. The table records around 1,900,000 distinct CDR3 sequences, roughly two fifths of them present only once. Sequencing used blood. These receptors were collected from a human donor in good health. The CDR3 runs from the conserved cysteine through the conserved F or W. A D gene is named only where the DNA matches it firmly. Clone size is stated in some rows and not others, as once, few, many or a class when expanded.

>TRBV5-8|TRBD1|-|TRBJ1-5
CASSLRSGGGSNQPQHF
TGTGCCAGCAGCCTACGTTCAGGGGGCGGGAGCAATCAGCCCCAGCATTTT
>TRBV10-3|-|-|TRBJ2-1
CAEAENGPPNEQFF
TGTGCCGAGGCGGAGAACGGCCCTCCGAATGAGCAGTTCTTC
>TRBV12-5|TRBD1|-|TRBJ2-7
CASGFSRQGESCYEQYF
TGTGCTAGTGGTTTTTCGCGACAGGGCGAATCCTGTTACGAGCAGTACTTC
>TRBV20-1|TRBD1|few|TRBJ1-3
CSARPTGGNTIYF
TGCAGTGCTAGACCGACAGGGGGAAACACCATATATTTT
>TRBV4-3|TRBD1|few|TRBJ2-1
CASSQVDRGRGEQFF
TGCGCCAGCAGCCAAGTCGACAGGGGGCGGGGTGAGCAGTTCTTC
>TRBV9|-|few|TRBJ1-2
CASSVGTDSLVPYGYTF
TGTGCCAGCAGCGTCGGGACGGACAGCCTAGTCCCCTATGGCTACACCTTC
>TRBV29-1|-|-|TRBJ1-1
CSVVARLMNTEAFF
TGCAGCGTTGTCGCAAGGCTTATGAACACTGAAGCTTTCTTT
>TRBV12-3/TRBV12-4|-|few|TRBJ2-1
CASSLGGPGANEQFF
TGTGCCAGCAGTTTAGGTGGTCCCGGGGCCAATGAGCAGTTCTTC
>TRBV5-1|TRBD2|-|TRBJ2-1
CASSLENLAGDEQFF
TGCGCCAGCAGCTTAGAAAATCTAGCGGGGGATGAGCAGTTCTTC
>TRBV5-6|-|-|TRBJ2-5
CASLSLPQETQYF
TGTGCCAGCTTGAGCTTACCCCAAGAGACCCAGTACTTC
>TRBV7-9|TRBD1|few|TRBJ1-2
CASSVPGQIKYGYTF
TGTGCCAGCAGCGTGCCGGGACAGATAAAGTATGGCTACACCTTC
>TRBV7-2|TRBD1|-|TRBJ1-2
CASSLDFGIGGNGYTF
TGTGCCAGCAGCTTAGACTTCGGGATAGGGGGCAATGGCTACACCTTC
>TRBV18|-|-|TRBJ2-7
CASSPEGAYEQYF
TGTGCCAGCTCACCAGAGGGGGCCTACGAGCAGTACTTC
>TRBV29-1|-|few|TRBJ1-2
CSVERGGDGYTF
TGCAGCGTTGAAAGGGGAGGCGATGGCTACACCTTC
>TRBV20-1|TRBD2|few|TRBJ2-7
CSALGTSDSYEQYF
TGCAGTGCTCTCGGGACTAGCGATAGCTACGAGCAGTACTTC
>TRBV6-6|TRBD2|-|TRBJ2-3
CASSSPGGHSEDTQYF
TGTGCCAGCAGTTCGCCGGGGGGGCACTCTGAAGATACGCAGTATTTT
>TRBV7-2|TRBD2|many|TRBJ2-5
CASSPGTSGIRGETQYF
TGTGCCAGCAGTCCAGGGACTAGTGGGATCAGGGGAGAGACCCAGTACTTC
>TRBV12-3/TRBV12-4|-|-|TRBJ2-1
CASSYASMGANEQFF
TGTGCCAGCAGTTATGCAAGTATGGGGGCCAATGAGCAGTTCTTC
>TRBV6-6|-|-|TRBJ2-2
CASSYVPLGANTGELFF
TGTGCCAGCAGTTACGTACCTCTCGGGGCTAACACCGGGGAGCTGTTTTTT
>TRBV12-3/TRBV12-4|-|-|TRBJ2-4
CTSSLDGSSYNEQYF
TGTACCAGCAGTTTAGACGGCAGCTCCTACAATGAGCAGTACTTC
>TRBV7-9|-|-|TRBJ2-2
CASTVNSNTGELFF
TGTGCCAGCACCGTCAACTCGAACACCGGGGAGCTGTTTTTT
>TRBV20-1|TRBD2|-|TRBJ2-7
CSASFLAGGRSYEQYF
TGCAGTGCTAGTTTTCTAGCGGGGGGGCGGAGTTACGAGCAGTACTTC
>TRBV7-6|-|-|TRBJ2-7
CASSFTVGIGGLHEQYF
TGTGCCAGCAGCTTCACCGTAGGGATAGGGGGTCTCCACGAGCAGTACTTC